The text below deals with one T cell receptor beta chain. This entry belongs to a study of blood T cell repertoires in COVID-19. Study-level background: The samples span acute and convalescent COVID-19 from the United States, Italy and Spain.

In the original analysis: Counts of nucleated cells, estimated from reference gene primer amplification, were obtained. Using immunoSEQ multiplex PCR, the repertoire was profiled, and TCRdb retains in-frame clones only, with some absent. Clonal size and the V and J genes are those of that table, whereas D and trimming came from the DNA. The sample consists of about 410,000 clones, about 88% of them appearing once. Seattle enrolled patients during active infection and tracked them longitudinally. This clonotype was obtained from a woman aged 40-49 years with COVID-19, enrolled during active disease. Sequencing input: peripheral blood.

The CDR3 is CASMRGSGDGNEQFF. In DNA form, the CDR3 reads TGTGCCAGCATGAGGGGTAGCGGGGACGGTAATGAGCAGTTCTTC. This chain joins TRBV7-2 and TRBJ2-1; the match to TRBD2 covers 8 bases. The CDR3 has 15 amino acids. Germline V gives CDR1 SGHTA, CDR2 FQGNSA. V was clipped by 7 bases and J by 7 bases; unmatched bases: 12.